One sample yielded the 23 T cell receptor beta chains listed below, sequenced in a study of blood T cell repertoires in COVID-19. Method: immunoSEQ multiplex PCR; TCRdb's copy keeps in-frame clones and lacks some. This table holds roughly 250,000 clones, roughly 90% found once. The sample taken for sequencing was peripheral blood. The receptor source for this set is a man in his fifties or sixties who had recovered from COVID-19.

This chain joins TRBV10-3 and TRBJ1-1, with TRBD1 identical over 9 bases. V lost 3 bases and J lost 8; bases outside the gene matches: 7. This CDR3 has 14 residues. Germline lookup yields CDR1 ENHRY and CDR2 SYGVKD. CDR3 region: CAISETTGGKEAFF. CDR3 coding DNA: TGTGCCATCAGTGAAACTACAGGGGGCAAGGAAGCTTTCTTT.

This clone was counted only a few times. The rearrangement uses TRBV11-2 and TRBJ1-2; D remains unclear. Deletions cut 0 bases from V and 7 bases from J, with 9 bases between. CDR1 and CDR2 (germline): SGHAT, FQNNGV. This CDR3 spans 13 amino acids. CDR3 region: CASSLDRFGGYTF. The DNA for the CDR3 is TGTGCCAGCAGCTTAGACCGTTTCGGTGGCTACACCTTC.

This clone occurred many times. The rearrangement links TRBV6-6 to TRBJ1-3; D is possibly TRBD1 (6 bases). The V gene lost 6 bases and the J gene lost 2 bases, with 8 bases spanning the gap. CDR1 MNHNY and CDR2 SVGAGI come from the germline V gene (reference sequence). CDR3 size: 13 residues. As DNA, the CDR3 is TGTGCCAGCAGCAGGGGACCTGGAAACACCATATATTTT. Amino acid sequence: CASSRGPGNTIYF.

V is TRBV6-5 and J is TRBJ2-5; TRBD2 matches at 7 bases. The CDR3 is made up of 13 amino acids. V trimming: 7 bases; J trimming: 5 bases; junction bases outside the gene matches: 7. CDR1 and CDR2 from the germline V gene are MNHEY and SVGAGI. This chain's CDR3 is CASTDGGWETQYF. The CDR3 DNA sequence: TGTGCCAGCACCGACGGGGGGTGGGAGACCCAGTACTTC.

V is TRBV5-1 and J is TRBJ1-2; a possible D gene is TRBD1 (5 bases). CDR1 and CDR2 (germline): SGHRS, YFSETQ. Deletions cut 0 bases from V and 2 bases from J, with 5 bases between. This CDR3 has 13 residues. The CDR3 DNA reads as TGCGCCAGCAGCTTGGAGGGGAACTATGGCTACACCTTC. Protein: CASSLEGNYGYTF.

The chain uses TRBV3-1 (or the pseudogene TRBV3-2) and TRBJ2-5, with a weak D call TRBD2 (6 bases). V lost 3 bases and J 7 bases, leaving 15 bases between the germline ends. The CDR3 is 14 amino acids. Germline V gene lookup returns CDR1 LGHDT and CDR2 YNNKEL (reference sequence). The CDR3 protein is CASSQVGGTGTQYF. In nucleotides, the CDR3 is TGTGCCAGCAGCCAGGTGGGGGGTACTGGGACCCAGTACTTC.

This chain links TRBV27 with TRBJ1-6; D ambiguous. The CDR3 is 15 amino acids. The germline CDR1 and CDR2 sequences are MNHEY and SMNVEV (reference sequence). V was trimmed by 0 bases and J by 10 bases, leaving 13 bases between them. The CDR3 region is CASSLSTVSGSPLHF. The CDR3 DNA follows: TGTGCCAGCAGTTTATCGACTGTGTCGGGATCACCCCTCCACTTT.

This sequence joins TRBV12-3 or TRBV12-4 and TRBJ1-6, with D perhaps matching TRBD1 (5 bases). Trimming left V 6 bases short and J 8 bases short, with 8 bases between. The CDR3 is 12 amino acids. CDR3 sequence (DNA): TGTGCCAGCAGCAGGGCTCATTCACCCCTCCACTTT. Translation gives CASSRAHSPLHF.

The V gene is TRBV15, the J gene TRBJ2-7; possibly TRBD1 for D (7 bases). The CDR3 contains 19 residues. Per germline, CDR1 LNHNV and CDR2 YYDKDF (reference sequence). With 2 bases removed from V and 2 bases from J, the gap between germline ends came to 25 bases. CDR3 DNA: TGTGCCACCAGCAGAAAACGGGGGACAGCGACGAAACTGGCCTACGAGCAGTACGTC. Protein product: CATSRKRGTATKLAYEQYV.

There are a few counts of this clone. V is TRBV6-4 and J is TRBJ2-2; 8 positions match TRBD2. Germline V CDR1 and CDR2: MRHNA, SNTAGT. CDR3 length: 14 amino acids. The J segment lost 3 bases and the V segment lost 3 bases, leaving 0 bases of the junction unmatched. Here the CDR3 reads CASSEAGDTGELFF. CDR3 nucleotide sequence: TGTGCCAGCAGTGAAGCGGGAGACACCGGGGAGCTGTTTTTT.

CDR3 sequence reads: CASSTDSRGNTIYF. Written as DNA, the CDR3 is TGCGCCAGCAGCACCGACTCGAGGGGAAACACCATATATTTT. The chain links TRBV5-1 to TRBJ1-3; D unresolved. The CDR3 is made up of 14 amino acids. V was clipped by 4 bases and J by 4 bases, with 12 bases between them. In germline, CDR1 is SGHRS, CDR2 YFSETQ.

The chain links TRBV9 to TRBJ1-2, with 8 positions matching TRBD1. In germline, CDR1 is SGDLS, CDR2 YYNGEE. The CDR3 runs to 17 residues. V shed 4 bases and J 8 bases; nucleotides not matched to a gene: 19. The CDR3 region is CASSSPGQETLPWGYTF. CDR3 coding DNA: TGTGCCAGCAGCTCGCCGGGACAGGAGACGCTGCCTTGGGGCTACACCTTC.

V and J are TRBV20-1 and TRBJ1-2; D not resolved. The CDR3 sequence is 9 residues long. In germline, CDR1 is DFQATT, CDR2 SNEGSKA (reference sequence). Between the trimmed V and J ends, which lost 5 bases and 8 bases, there was a span of 6 bases. The CDR3 DNA reads as TGCAGTGCTTCTCCCGGCTACACCTTC. Translated, it gives CSASPGYTF.

This clone was counted only a few times. The chain has TRBV3-1 (or the pseudogene TRBV3-2) and TRBJ2-1, with 8 bases fitting TRBD1. Germline V gives CDR1 LGHDT, CDR2 YNNKEL (reference sequence). The J segment lost 6 bases and the V segment lost 5 bases, leaving 6 bases of the junction unmatched. The CDR3 is 14 amino acids. The CDR3 loop is CASSGRDRGNEQFF. The CDR3 DNA follows: TGTGCCAGCAGCGGCCGAGACAGGGGCAATGAGCAGTTCTTC.

V is TRBV19 and J is TRBJ2-1; D ambiguous. CDR1 is LNHDA, CDR2 SQIVND, per germline (reference sequence). The CDR3 runs 16 residues. Trimming pared 7 bases from V and 8 bases from J, leaving 24 bases between. The CDR3 DNA follows: TGTGCCAGTACCCCTTTGGGCAGGTCGAAGCCCCATGAGCAGTTCTTC. Translating it yields CASTPLGRSKPHEQFF.

The V gene is TRBV6-5, the J gene TRBJ2-3; TRBD2 matches 8 bases. CDR1 is MNHEY and CDR2 is SVGAGI in the germline V gene. The CDR3 length is 15 residues. The V and J ends lost 6 bases and 2 bases, in that order; junction bases with no gene match: 7. The CDR3 is CASSRGGTLTDTQYF. DNA of the CDR3: TGTGCCAGCAGCCGCGGGGGGACACTCACAGATACGCAGTATTTT.

CDR3 region: CASSLDRVRGDEKLFF. The CDR3, as DNA: TGTGCCAGCAGCTTAGACCGTGTCAGGGGAGATGAAAAACTGTTTTTT. This chain joins TRBV7-9 and TRBJ1-4, with D possibly being TRBD1 (6 bases). V lost 1 base and J lost 6, with 15 bases in between. The CDR3 sequence is 16 residues long. Germline V gives CDR1 SEHNR, CDR2 FQNEAQ (reference sequence). The whole variable domain, remainder taken from reference TRBV7-9 and TRBJ1-4, is DTGVSQNPRHKITKRGQNVTFRCDPISEHNRLYWYRQTLGQGPEFLTYFQNEAQLEKSRLLSDRFSAERPKGSFSTLEIQRTEQGDSAMYLCASSLDRVRGDEKLFFGSGTQLSVL.

V gene TRBV3-1 (or the pseudogene TRBV3-2) combines with J gene TRBJ2-7; tentatively, D is TRBD2 (5 bases). V lost 5 bases, J lost 3 bases, and 17 bases lay in between. The CDR3 runs 15 residues. Germline CDR1 reads LGHDT; CDR2 reads YNNKEL (reference sequence). The DNA for the CDR3 is TGTGCCAGCAGCGAAATGATGGGGAGTGTCTACGAGCAGTACGTC. Translating gives CASSEMMGSVYEQYV.

This clone came up once. This sequence joins TRBV5-4 and TRBJ1-2, with D possibly matching TRBD1 (6 bases). With 0 bases removed from V and 4 bases from J, the gap between germline ends came to 16 bases. The CDR3 extends over 16 amino acids. The germline V gene encodes CDR1 SGHNT and CDR2 YYREEE (reference sequence). The CDR3 here is CASSLVAGGLSYGYTF. CDR3 sequence (DNA): TGTGCCAGCAGCTTGGTCGCGGGGGGCCTTTCCTATGGCTACACCTTC.

In this sample, this clone turned up a few times. The chain carries TRBV2 and TRBJ2-2; D not resolved. The CDR3 contains 16 residues. V shed 1 base and J shed 0 bases, with 9 bases lying between them. The germline gives CDR1 SNHLY, CDR2 FYNNEI. CDR3 region: CASSEVSTSNTGELFF. In nucleotides, the CDR3 is TGTGCCAGCAGTGAAGTGTCGACTTCGAACACCGGGGAGCTGTTTTTT.

The genes are TRBV12-3 or TRBV12-4 and TRBJ1-6; the D is unclear. Deletions cut 1 base from V and 9 bases from J, with 4 bases between. This CDR3 is built from 12 residues. Here the CDR3 DNA reads TGTGCCAGCAGTTTAGATCTTTCACCCCTCCACTTT. Protein: CASSLDLSPLHF.

CDR3 coding DNA: TGTGCCAGCTCACCGGGCCCCAATGAAAAACTGTTTTTT. It specifies CASSPGPNEKLFF. The chain couples TRBV18 to TRBJ1-4; no clear D. This CDR3 contains 13 residues. The ends were cut back, 3 bases at V and 5 bases at J, with 7 bases in the middle. Germline lookup yields CDR1 KGHSH and CDR2 LQKENI.

The V gene is TRBV30, the J gene TRBJ2-3, with 7 positions matching TRBD2. With V trimmed by 0 bases and J by 7 bases, 13 bases remained unmatched. The germline gives CDR1 GTSNPN, CDR2 SVGIG (reference sequence). The CDR3 covers 16 residues. DNA for the CDR3: TGTGCCTGGAGTGTCCCGGGACTAATTACTACTCATACGCAGTATTTT. It codes for CAWSVPGLITTHTQYF. Filled out from reference TRBV30 and TRBJ2-3, the complete variable domain reads SQTIHQWPATLVQPVGSPLSLECTVEGTSNPNLYWYRQAAGRGLQLLFYSVGIGQISSEVPQNLSASRPQDRQFILSSKKLLLSDSGFYLCAWSVPGLITTHTQYFGPGTRLTVL.